These 29 T cell receptor beta chains originate from one sample sequenced in a study of shared clonotypes between healthy human individuals (dated by TCRdb to the early 2020s). CD8 naive samples were CD45RO-negative cells positively selected for CCR7, giving a CD45RA+CCR7+ population that excluded TemRA cells. The method behind the library was the immunoSEQ multiplex PCR assay. Held by TCRdb, this immuneACCESS table contains in-frame sequences only and omits some clones. Under half of the omission traces to an unresolved V gene where checked; the cause of the rest is unknown. The sample yields some 2,000,000 clones; about 95% were counted once. Of the sample, about 1.1% falls within the top ten clones. The material sequenced was naive CD8+ T cells sorted from blood. What the cell subset or site label conveys for this sample: CD45RA+CCR7+. The receptors here all came from a man between 18 and 29 years old in good health.

About this clone itself: This sample includes further DNA sequences coding for the same CDR3. The chain employs TRBV4-3 and TRBJ2-7; no clear D. The germline CDR1 and CDR2 sequences are LGHNA and YSLEER. The CDR3 is 13 residues long. V lost 1 base and J 0 bases, leaving 4 bases between the germline ends. CDR3 in DNA: TGCGCCAGCAGCCAAGGGGTCTCCTACGAGCAGTACTTC. Translated, it gives CASSQGVSYEQYF.

The V and J genes are TRBV6-5 and TRBJ2-1; perhaps D is TRBD1 or TRBD2 (5 bases each). The CDR3 totals 16 residues. The germline V and J ends were trimmed by 2 bases and 4 bases, with 15 bases remaining between them. Looked up from germline, CDR1 is MNHEY and CDR2 is SVGAGI. The CDR3 region is CASSYDGTVNYNEQFF. The CDR3, as DNA: TGTGCCAGCAGTTACGACGGGACCGTTAATTACAATGAGCAGTTCTTC.

The CDR3 nucleotides are TGTGCCAGCAGCCAAGATCTCGCGGGGCTGAGGGGCTACACCTTC. Translating gives CASSQDLAGLRGYTF. The chain joins TRBV4-2 to TRBJ1-2, with D possibly matching TRBD1 (5 bases). Looked up from germline, CDR1 is LGHNA and CDR2 is YNFKEQ. V dropped 0 bases and J dropped 8 bases, with 16 bases sitting between them. The CDR3 has 15 residues.

The chain recombines TRBV9 with TRBJ2-2; 10 bases map to TRBD2. Germline values: CDR1 SGDLS, CDR2 YYNGEE. The ends lost 3 bases at V and 5 bases at J; junction bases unmatched: 4. CDR3 length equals 15 residues. Written as DNA, the CDR3 is TGTGCCAGCAGCGCTAGCGGGAGTATAACCGGGGAGCTGTTTTTT. It is translated as CASSASGSITGELFF.

A single count supports this clone. The chain is built from TRBV5-1 and TRBJ1-4; D gene uncertain. The CDR3 spans 19 residues. V lost 2 bases to trimming and J lost 0 bases, with 20 bases between them. Germline CDR1 SGHRS, CDR2 YFSETQ. CDR3 nucleotide sequence: TGCGCCAGCAGCTTAGGTCTGGGCGCCTTCCTGACAACTAATGAAAAACTGTTTTTT. Translating it yields CASSLGLGAFLTTNEKLFF.

This rearrangement joins TRBV9 to TRBJ2-2; 8 nucleotides align to TRBD2. Germline assignment: CDR1 SGDLS and CDR2 YYNGEE. CDR3 length: 15 residues. V shed 5 bases, J shed 5 bases, and the junction held 8 bases outside the gene matches. For the CDR3, the DNA is TGTGCCAGCAGAGGAGCGGGAGATTTGACCGGGGAGCTGTTTTTT. Translation: CASRGAGDLTGELFF.

This chain links TRBV6-4 with TRBJ2-7; TRBD2 might be the D (5 bases). Looked up from germline, CDR1 is MRHNA and CDR2 is SNTAGT. The CDR3 totals 11 residues. V lost 6 bases, J lost 9 bases, and 12 bases lay in between. The CDR3 loop reads CASSPVDSQYF. Here the CDR3 DNA reads TGTGCCAGCAGCCCAGTGGACTCGCAGTACTTC.

With respect to this clone: Other DNA sequences in this sample translate to the same CDR3. The chain links TRBV27 to TRBJ2-1, with 10 bases fitting TRBD2. This CDR3 comprises 15 residues. CDR1 MNHEY and CDR2 SMNVEV come from the germline V gene (reference sequence). Germline trimming cut 6 bases from V and 2 bases from J; bases unmatched to any gene: 4. The CDR3 region is CASSPLAGAYNEQFF. The CDR3 DNA reads TGTGCCAGCAGCCCTCTAGCGGGGGCCTACAATGAGCAGTTCTTC.

This clone was seen a single time. The V gene is TRBV5-6, the J gene TRBJ2-7; D might be TRBD2 (6 bases). With 8 bases removed from V and 5 bases from J, the gap between germline ends came to 11 bases. Per the germline V gene, CDR1 is SGHDT and CDR2 is YYEEEE. This CDR3 region has 11 residues. CDR3 amino acids: CARIQRDEQYF. The DNA for the CDR3 is TGTGCCAGAATCCAGCGGGACGAGCAGTACTTC.

The V and J genes are TRBV7-2 and TRBJ1-3, with D unclear. The V and J ends lost 4 bases and 0 bases respectively, with 13 bases between them. Germline V gene sequence: CDR1 SGHTA, CDR2 FQGNSA. This CDR3 is built from 16 residues. The CDR3 here is CASSSILGVSGNTIYF. CDR3 nucleotide sequence: TGTGCCAGCAGCTCCATCCTCGGTGTCTCTGGAAACACCATATATTTT.

The chain employs TRBV9 and TRBJ1-1; D is possibly TRBD1 (5 bases). V shed 0 bases and J shed 2 bases, with 14 bases lying between them. This CDR3 comprises 16 residues. CDR1 and CDR2 from the germline V gene are SGDLS and YYNGEE. CDR3 sequence reads: CASSVVHVGGNTEAFF. CDR3 nucleotide sequence: TGTGCCAGCAGCGTAGTGCACGTCGGGGGAAACACTGAAGCTTTCTTT.

The chain joins TRBV4-1 to TRBJ2-3; D unclear. The germline V gene has CDR1 MGHRA and CDR2 YSYEKL. Trimming removed 4 bases at V and 0 bases at J, with 17 bases between. The CDR3 runs to 17 residues. Here the CDR3 reads CASSLADPHVSTDTQYF. CDR3 in DNA: TGCGCCAGCAGCCTGGCGGACCCTCACGTCAGCACAGATACGCAGTATTTT.

The V and J genes are TRBV9 and TRBJ2-6; 8 bases agree with TRBD2. This CDR3 comprises 17 residues. Germline V gene sequence: CDR1 SGDLS, CDR2 YYNGEE. Unmatched junction bases numbered 9, after V lost 3 bases and J lost 4 bases. CDR3 residues: CASSGSGGPGGANVLTF. Written as DNA, the CDR3 is TGTGCCAGCAGCGGCTCGGGGGGGCCCGGAGGGGCCAACGTCCTGACTTTC.

V usage is TRBV18 and J usage is TRBJ1-1; a weak D match, TRBD1 (5 bases). The V end was cut by 0 bases, the J end by 7 bases, with 12 bases between. The CDR3 contains 14 residues. CDR1 is KGHSH and CDR2 is LQKENI in the germline V gene. CDR3 in amino acids: CASSPPGPSIEAFF. The CDR3 region has the DNA TGTGCCAGCTCACCACCGGGACCCAGCATTGAAGCTTTCTTT.

The V gene is TRBV7-8, the J gene TRBJ2-5, with D possibly being TRBD1 or TRBD2 (5 bases each). Per germline, CDR1 SGHVS and CDR2 FQNEAQ. The CDR3 runs 15 residues. The V gene lost 5 bases and the J gene lost 2 bases, with 15 bases spanning the gap. CDR3 protein: CASSQNRGEQETQYF. The CDR3, as DNA: TGTGCCAGCAGCCAAAATAGGGGAGAGCAAGAGACCCAGTACTTC.

The J gene is TRBJ2-3, the V gene TRBV30; D is ambiguous. In germline, CDR1 is GTSNPN, CDR2 SVGIG (reference sequence). Trimming removed 0 bases from V and 2 bases from J, with 9 bases in between. The CDR3 runs 14 residues. Here the CDR3 DNA reads TGTGCCTGGAGTGTACTAAGTACCACAGATACGCAGTATTTT. Translated, it gives CAWSVLSTTDTQYF.

CDR3 bases: TGTGCCAGCAGCCCAGGGTTAGGTGACGAGCAGTACTTC. Its protein is CASSPGLGDEQYF. The V call is TRBV11-2, the J call TRBJ2-7; possible D gene TRBD1, 5 bases. The germline V gene has CDR1 SGHAT and CDR2 FQNNGV. The V end lost 5 bases, the J end lost 5 bases, and 13 bases lay between the germline ends. The length of the CDR3 is 13 residues.

This rearrangement joins TRBV5-6 to TRBJ1-1; D remains unclear. This CDR3 contains 11 residues. Germline-derived CDR1 and CDR2 are SGHDT and YYEEEE. Trimming pared 4 bases from V and 10 bases from J, leaving 11 bases between. The CDR3 loop is CASSALGRAFF. The CDR3 nucleotides are TGTGCCAGCAGCGCCCTAGGGCGAGCTTTCTTT.

This clone is a singleton in its sample. V and J are TRBV28 and TRBJ1-2, with 7 bases that match TRBD1. The junction had 3 bases not matched to a gene; V was cut back by 6 bases and J by 2 bases. The CDR3 covers 13 residues. Germline lookup yields CDR1 MDHEN and CDR2 SYDVKM. The CDR3 sequence: CASRWGQNYGYTF. For the CDR3, the DNA is TGTGCCAGCAGATGGGGACAGAACTATGGCTACACCTTC.

The V call is TRBV4-1, the J call TRBJ2-1; 8 nucleotides align to TRBD1. The CDR3 is made up of 18 amino acids. Germline CDR1 reads MGHRA; CDR2 reads YSYEKL. V shed 0 bases, J shed 7 bases, and the junction held 14 bases outside the gene matches. CDR3 sequence: CASSQEVDRGMYGNEQFF. For the CDR3, the DNA is TGCGCCAGCAGCCAAGAAGTTGACAGGGGAATGTATGGGAATGAGCAGTTCTTC.

The rearrangement links TRBV27 to TRBJ1-2; no definite D call. The CDR3 is 13 amino acids. Germline-derived CDR1 and CDR2 are MNHEY and SMNVEV (reference sequence). V lost 3 bases and J lost 8, with 13 bases in between. The CDR3 DNA follows: TGTGCCAGCAGTTTGTTGGGAGAGGAGGGCTACACCTTC. It encodes CASSLLGEEGYTF.

The chain is built from TRBV6-5 and TRBJ2-7; D unresolved. The CDR3 consists of 13 residues. The V end lost 4 bases, the J end lost 5 bases, and 12 bases lay between the germline ends. The germline gives CDR1 MNHEY, CDR2 SVGAGI. As DNA, the CDR3 is TGTGCCAGCAGTTCCGGCCCTCTGGACGAGCAGTACTTC. Protein: CASSSGPLDEQYF.

This clone was picked up one time. V gene TRBV9 combines with J gene TRBJ2-1; a possible D gene is TRBD2 (6 bases). The germline V and J ends were trimmed by 3 bases and 4 bases, with 11 bases remaining between them. Per germline, CDR1 SGDLS and CDR2 YYNGEE. This CDR3 has 14 amino acids. CDR3 DNA sequence: TGTGCCAGCAGCGCCCCCGGGACTTACAATGAGCAGTTCTTC. It specifies CASSAPGTYNEQFF.

In regard to this clone: The sample contains more than one DNA sequence encoding this CDR3. CDR3 coding DNA: TGTGCCAGCAGTCTTGGACAGGGTAACTATGGCTACACCTTC. It translates to CASSLGQGNYGYTF. The gene calls are TRBV11-2 and TRBJ1-2, with 8 bases fitting TRBD1. V lost 6 bases and J lost 1; bases outside the gene matches: 4. This CDR3 is 14 amino acids long. Germline values: CDR1 SGHAT, CDR2 FQNNGV.

The chain uses TRBV27 and TRBJ2-1; D may correspond to TRBD1 or TRBD2 (5 bases each). CDR1 MNHEY and CDR2 SMNVEV come from the germline V gene (reference sequence). This CDR3 is built from 15 residues. Trimming shortened V by 0 bases and J by 3 bases, and 9 bases separated the two germline ends. CDR3 sequence (DNA): TGTGCCAGCAGTTTATCAGGGACCCTCTACAATGAGCAGTTCTTC. This encodes CASSLSGTLYNEQFF.

The chain links TRBV28 to TRBJ2-3; D is possibly TRBD1 or TRBD2 (5 bases each). Germline CDR1 is MDHEN and CDR2 is SYDVKM. Deletions cut 7 bases from V and 1 base from J, with 15 bases between. This CDR3 has 15 residues. CDR3 nucleotides: TGTGCCAGCACCACAATGGGACCGGGCACAGATACGCAGTATTTT. This encodes CASTTMGPGTDTQYF.

The chain has TRBV6-5 and TRBJ1-4, with no clear D. Germline CDR1 and CDR2: MNHEY and SVGAGI. V lost 2 bases, J lost 13 bases, and 14 bases lay in between. The CDR3 consists of 13 residues. CDR3 in DNA: TGTGCCAGCAGTTACGACCCCGGGTTAGGACTGTTTTTT. Protein product: CASSYDPGLGLFF.

This chain links TRBV4-3 with TRBJ2-5, with 7 bases aligning to TRBD1. Germline values: CDR1 LGHNA, CDR2 YSLEER. CDR3 length equals 16 residues. Trimming took 2 bases from V and 2 from J; bases not matched to a gene: 8. In DNA, the CDR3 is TGCGCCAGCAGCCAATTATACGACAGGGAACAAGAGACCCAGTACTTC. Protein: CASSQLYDREQETQYF.

In its sample, this clone was seen once. The chain is built from TRBV7-9 and TRBJ2-2, with 8 bases fitting TRBD2. CDR3 size: 14 residues. The germline CDR1 and CDR2 sequences are SEHNR and FQNEAQ (reference sequence). V gave up 3 bases and J gave up 6 bases; unmatched junction bases: 3. The CDR3 protein is CASSLGLGAGELFF. DNA for the CDR3: TGTGCCAGCAGCTTGGGACTAGGTGCCGGGGAGCTGTTTTTT.